This entry concerns a single T cell receptor (beta chain). V was clipped by 2 bases and J by 3 bases; unmatched bases: 6. The germline gives CDR1 SNHLY, CDR2 FYNNEI. This CDR3 has 16 residues. These data belong to a study of blood T cell repertoires in COVID-19. The data were produced by immunoSEQ multiplex PCR, yet TCRdb's version contains in-frame clones alone and is incomplete. The table has 60,000 or so clones, 75% to 85% seen once. This TCR was sampled from an elderly man with acute or convalescent COVID-19. The chain uses TRBV2 and TRBJ2-4; 8 bases match TRBD2. Specimen: peripheral blood. For the CDR3, the DNA is TGTGCCAGCAGTGAATCGGTAGCGGGGCTCAAAAACATTCAGTACTTC. It yields the protein CASSESVAGLKNIQYF. Full variable domain (outside the CDR3, taken from reference TRBV2 and TRBJ2-4): EPEVTQTPSHQVTQMGQEVILRCVPISNHLYFYWYRQILGQKVEFLVSFYNNEISEKSEIFDDQFSVERPDGSNFTLKIRSTKLEDSAMYFCASSESVAGLKNIQYFGAGTRLSVL.